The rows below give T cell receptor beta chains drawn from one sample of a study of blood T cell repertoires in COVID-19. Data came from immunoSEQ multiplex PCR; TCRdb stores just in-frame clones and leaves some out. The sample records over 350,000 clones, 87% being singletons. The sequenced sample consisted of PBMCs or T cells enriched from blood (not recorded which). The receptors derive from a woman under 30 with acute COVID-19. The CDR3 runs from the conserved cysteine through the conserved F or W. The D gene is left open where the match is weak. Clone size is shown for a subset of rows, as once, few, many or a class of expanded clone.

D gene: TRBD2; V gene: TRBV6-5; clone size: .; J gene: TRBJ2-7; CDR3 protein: CASSYSRTSGYYEQYF; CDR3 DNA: TGTGCCAGCAGTTACTCACGGACTAGCGGATACTACGAGCAGTACTTC
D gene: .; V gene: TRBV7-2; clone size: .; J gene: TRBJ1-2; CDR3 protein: CASSLDSYGYTF; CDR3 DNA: TGTGCCAGCAGCTTGGACAGCTATGGCTACACCTTC
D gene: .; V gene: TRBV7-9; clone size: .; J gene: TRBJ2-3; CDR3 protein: CASSLNRGGDTQYF; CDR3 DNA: TGTGCCAGCAGCTTAAACAGGGGGGGAGATACGCAGTATTTT
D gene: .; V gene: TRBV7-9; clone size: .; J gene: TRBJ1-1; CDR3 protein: CASSQGWAGDTEAFF; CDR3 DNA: TGTGCCAGCAGCCAGGGCTGGGCAGGGGACACTGAAGCTTTCTTT
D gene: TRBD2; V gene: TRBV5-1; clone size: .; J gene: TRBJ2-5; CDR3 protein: CASSLRVLLAGSETQYF; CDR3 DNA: TGCGCCAGCAGCTTGCGAGTCCTCCTAGCGGGATCGGAGACCCAGTACTTC
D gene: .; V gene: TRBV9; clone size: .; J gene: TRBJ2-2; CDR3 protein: CASSVDPGQGGELFF; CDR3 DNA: TGTGCCAGCAGCGTAGACCCGGGACAAGGTGGGGAGCTGTTTTTT
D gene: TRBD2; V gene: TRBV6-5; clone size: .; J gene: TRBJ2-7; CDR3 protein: CASSYSLAGAAEQYF; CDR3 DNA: TGTGCCAGCAGTTACTCGCTAGCGGGAGCGGCCGAGCAGTACTTC
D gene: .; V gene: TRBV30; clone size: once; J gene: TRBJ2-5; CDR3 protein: CAWSVRETQYF; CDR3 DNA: TGTGCCTGGAGTGTCCGAGAGACCCAGTACTTC
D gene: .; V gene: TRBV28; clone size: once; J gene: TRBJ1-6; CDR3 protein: CASNRRGGRSPLHF; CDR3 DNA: TGTGCCAGCAATAGAAGGGGGGGACGGTCACCCCTCCACTTT
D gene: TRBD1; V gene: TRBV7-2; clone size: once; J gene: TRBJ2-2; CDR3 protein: CASSFRGTRGLLDGELFF; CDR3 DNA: TGTGCCAGCAGCTTTCGCGGAACGAGGGGGCTCCTTGACGGGGAGCTGTTTTTT
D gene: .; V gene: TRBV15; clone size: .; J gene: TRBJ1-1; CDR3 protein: CATSRRQGNTEAFF; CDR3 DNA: TGTGCCACCAGCAGAAGGCAGGGGAACACTGAAGCTTTCTTT
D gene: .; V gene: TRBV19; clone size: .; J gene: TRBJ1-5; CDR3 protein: CASSFRDQPQHF; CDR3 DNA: TGTGCCAGTAGTTTCAGGGATCAGCCCCAGCATTTT
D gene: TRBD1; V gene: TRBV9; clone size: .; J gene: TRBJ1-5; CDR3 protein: CASSSGQGLNQPQHF; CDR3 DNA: TGTGCCAGCAGCTCCGGACAGGGATTAAATCAGCCCCAGCATTTT
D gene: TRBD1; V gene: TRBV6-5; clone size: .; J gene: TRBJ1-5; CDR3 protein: CASGTGTERNQPQHF; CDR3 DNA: TGTGCCAGCGGAACCGGGACAGAACGGAATCAGCCCCAGCATTTT
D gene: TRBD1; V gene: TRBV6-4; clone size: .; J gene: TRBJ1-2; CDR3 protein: CASSLTGGPDGYTF; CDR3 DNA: TGTGCCAGCAGTTTAACAGGGGGCCCGGATGGCTACACCTTC
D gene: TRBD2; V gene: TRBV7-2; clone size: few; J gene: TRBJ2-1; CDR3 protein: CASSPGGGRNNEQFF; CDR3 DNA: TGTGCCAGCAGCCCCGGGGGCGGGAGGAACAATGAGCAGTTCTTC
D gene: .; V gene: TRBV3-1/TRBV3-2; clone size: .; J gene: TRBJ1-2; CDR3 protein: CASSQVGGTSFNYGYTF; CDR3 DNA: TGTGCCAGCAGCCAAGTTGGGGGCACCTCCTTTAACTATGGCTACACCTTC
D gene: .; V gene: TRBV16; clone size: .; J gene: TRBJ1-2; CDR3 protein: CASSQAPRGTYGYTF; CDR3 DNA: TGTGCCAGCAGCCAAGCCCCCAGGGGTACCTATGGCTACACCTTC
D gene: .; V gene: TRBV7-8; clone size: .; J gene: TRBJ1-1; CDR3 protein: CASSLKLAHRVNTEAFF; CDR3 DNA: TGTGCCAGCAGCTTAAAATTGGCCCACAGAGTGAACACTGAAGCTTTCTTT
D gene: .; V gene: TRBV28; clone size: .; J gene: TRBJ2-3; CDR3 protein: CASSFYAEYLGTDTQYF; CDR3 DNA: TGTGCCAGCAGTTTTTACGCGGAGTACCTGGGCACAGATACGCAGTATTTT
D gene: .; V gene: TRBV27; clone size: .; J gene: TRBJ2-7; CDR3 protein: CASRISNRDEQYF; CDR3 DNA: TGTGCCAGCAGAATCTCAAACAGGGACGAGCAGTACTTC
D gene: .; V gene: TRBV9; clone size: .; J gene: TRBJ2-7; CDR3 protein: CASSVAPSSEQYF; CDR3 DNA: TGTGCCAGCAGCGTAGCTCCGTCCAGTGAGCAGTACTTC
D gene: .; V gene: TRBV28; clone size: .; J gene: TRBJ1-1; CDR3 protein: CAIRRRAGDTEAFF; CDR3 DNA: TGTGCCATCCGGCGCCGGGCGGGGGACACTGAAGCTTTCTTT
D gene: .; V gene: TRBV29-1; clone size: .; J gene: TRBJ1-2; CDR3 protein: CSVDWETNYGYTF; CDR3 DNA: TGCAGCGTTGATTGGGAGACTAACTATGGCTACACCTTC
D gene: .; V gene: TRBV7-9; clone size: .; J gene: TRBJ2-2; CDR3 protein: CASSLLPNQGSAGELFF; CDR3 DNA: TGTGCCAGCAGCTTACTACCCAACCAGGGATCGGCCGGGGAGCTGTTTTTT
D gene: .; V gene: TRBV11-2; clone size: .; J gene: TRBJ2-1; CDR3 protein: CASSLAGGGNNEQFF; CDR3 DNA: TGTGCCAGCAGCTTGGCTGGGGGCGGTAACAATGAGCAGTTCTTC
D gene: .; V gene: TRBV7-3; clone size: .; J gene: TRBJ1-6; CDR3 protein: CASSRDTNNSPLHF; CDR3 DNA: TGTGCCAGCAGCCGGGACACTAATAATTCACCCCTCCACTTT
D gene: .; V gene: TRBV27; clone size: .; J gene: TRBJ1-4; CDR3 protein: CASHDTGGNEKLFF; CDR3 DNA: TGTGCCAGCCATGACACAGGAGGGAATGAAAAACTGTTTTTT
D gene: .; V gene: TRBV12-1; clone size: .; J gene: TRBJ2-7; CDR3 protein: CASSPGLSFYEQYF; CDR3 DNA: TGTGCCAGCAGCCCGGGACTATCCTTCTACGAGCAGTACTTC
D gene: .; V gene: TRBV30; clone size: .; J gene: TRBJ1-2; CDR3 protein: CAWSRGAPGSNYGYTF; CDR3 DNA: TGTGCCTGGAGTCGGGGGGCCCCGGGGTCTAACTATGGCTACACCTTC
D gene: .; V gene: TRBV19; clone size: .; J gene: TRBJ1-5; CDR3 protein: CASTWGQNNQPQHF; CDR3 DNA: TGTGCCAGTACGTGGGGACAAAACAATCAGCCCCAGCATTTT
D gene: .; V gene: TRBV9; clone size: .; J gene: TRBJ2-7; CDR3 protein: CASSVESQRSYEQYF; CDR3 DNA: TGTGCCAGCAGCGTAGAGAGCCAACGCTCCTACGAGCAGTACTTC
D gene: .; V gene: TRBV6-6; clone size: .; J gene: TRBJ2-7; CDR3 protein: CASSYSASSLSYEQYF; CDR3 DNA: TGTGCCAGCAGTTACTCGGCTAGCTCCCTCTCCTACGAGCAGTACTTC
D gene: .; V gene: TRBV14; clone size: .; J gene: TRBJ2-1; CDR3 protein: CASSPYNGEQFF; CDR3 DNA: TGTGCCAGCAGCCCCTATAACGGTGAGCAGTTCTTC
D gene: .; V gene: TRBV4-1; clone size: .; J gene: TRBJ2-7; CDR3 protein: CASSQEDRLGLIEQYF; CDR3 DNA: TGCGCCAGCAGCCAAGAAGACAGACTTGGGCTAATCGAGCAGTACTTC
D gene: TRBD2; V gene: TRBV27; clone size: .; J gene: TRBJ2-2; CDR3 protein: CASSLTSGNGELFF; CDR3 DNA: TGTGCCAGCAGTTTAACTAGCGGGAACGGGGAGCTGTTTTTT
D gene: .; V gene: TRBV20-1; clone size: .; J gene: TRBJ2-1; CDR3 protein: CSANDIGLDNEQFF; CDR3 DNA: TGCAGTGCTAATGATATAGGACTCGACAATGAGCAGTTCTTC
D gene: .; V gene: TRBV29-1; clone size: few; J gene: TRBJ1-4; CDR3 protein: CSVEDPGTNEKLFF; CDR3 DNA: TGCAGCGTTGAAGATCCCGGGACTAATGAAAAACTGTTTTTT
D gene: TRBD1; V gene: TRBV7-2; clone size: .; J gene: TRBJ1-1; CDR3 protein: CASSPGQGGTEAFF; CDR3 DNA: TGTGCCAGCAGCCCGGGACAGGGGGGAACTGAAGCTTTCTTT
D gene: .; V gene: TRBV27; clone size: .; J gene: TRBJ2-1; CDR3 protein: CASALREFQNNEQFF; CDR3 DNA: TGTGCCAGCGCCCTGAGGGAGTTCCAAAACAATGAGCAGTTCTTC
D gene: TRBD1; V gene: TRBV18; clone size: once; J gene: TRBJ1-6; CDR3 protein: CASSGTGGYNSPLHF; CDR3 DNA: TGTGCCAGCTCCGGGACAGGGGGATATAATTCACCCCTCCACTTT
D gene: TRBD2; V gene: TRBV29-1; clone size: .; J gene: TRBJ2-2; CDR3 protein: CSVEVPTSGGPGDPLF; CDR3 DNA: TGCAGCGTTGAAGTCCCGACTAGCGGGGGGCCGGGGGACCCTCTTTTT
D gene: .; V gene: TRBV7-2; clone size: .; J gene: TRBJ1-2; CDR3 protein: CASSYLRNGYTF; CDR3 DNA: TGTGCCAGCAGCTACTTACGAAATGGCTACACCTTC
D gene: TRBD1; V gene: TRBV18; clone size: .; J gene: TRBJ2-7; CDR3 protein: CASSPRQGPAYEQYF; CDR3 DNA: TGTGCCAGCTCACCTCGACAGGGGCCCGCCTACGAGCAGTACTTC
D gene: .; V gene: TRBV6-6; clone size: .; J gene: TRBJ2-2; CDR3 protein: CASGRMGELFF; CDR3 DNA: TGTGCCAGCGGCAGAATGGGGGAGCTGTTTTTT
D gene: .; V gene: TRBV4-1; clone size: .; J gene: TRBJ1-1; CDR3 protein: CASKGATEAFF; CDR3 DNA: TGCGCCAGCAAAGGGGCCACTGAAGCTTTCTTT
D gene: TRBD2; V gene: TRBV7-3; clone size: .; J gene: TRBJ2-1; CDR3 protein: CASSFRGVHNEQFF; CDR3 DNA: TGTGCCAGCAGCTTTCGGGGGGTACACAATGAGCAGTTCTTC
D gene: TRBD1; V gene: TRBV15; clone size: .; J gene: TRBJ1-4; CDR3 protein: CATSSDRGINEKLFF; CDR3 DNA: TGTGCCACCAGCAGTGACAGGGGAATTAATGAAAAACTGTTTTTT
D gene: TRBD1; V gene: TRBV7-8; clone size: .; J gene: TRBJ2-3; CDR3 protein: CASSSPTGGGSDTQYF; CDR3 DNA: TGTGCCAGCAGCTCACCGACAGGGGGAGGATCAGATACGCAGTATTTT
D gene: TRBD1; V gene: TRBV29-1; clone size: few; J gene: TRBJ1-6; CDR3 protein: CSVGQGYGSPLHF; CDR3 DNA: TGCAGCGTTGGACAGGGATATGGGTCACCCCTCCACTTT
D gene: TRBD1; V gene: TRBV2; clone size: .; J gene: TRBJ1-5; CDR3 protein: CASSRDRRNQPQHF; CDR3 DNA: TGTGCCAGCAGCCGGGACAGGAGAAATCAGCCCCAGCATTTT
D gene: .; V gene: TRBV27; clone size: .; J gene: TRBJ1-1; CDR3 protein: CASSPLGRRNTEAFF; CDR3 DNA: TGTGCCAGCAGTCCCTTAGGGAGACGGAACACTGAAGCTTTCTTT
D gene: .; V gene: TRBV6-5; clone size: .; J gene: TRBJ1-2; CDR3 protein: CASSYGGVGGYTF; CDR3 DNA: TGTGCCAGCAGTTACGGCGGGGTGGGTGGCTACACCTTC
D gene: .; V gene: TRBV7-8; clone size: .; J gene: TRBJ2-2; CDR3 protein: CASSLGGRSTGELFF; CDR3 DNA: TGTGCCAGCAGCTTAGGAGGGCGAAGCACCGGGGAGCTGTTTTTT
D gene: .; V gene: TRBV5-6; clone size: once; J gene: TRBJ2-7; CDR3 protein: CASSADLSSYEQYF; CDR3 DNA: TGTGCCAGCAGCGCGGACTTAAGCTCCTACGAGCAGTACTTC
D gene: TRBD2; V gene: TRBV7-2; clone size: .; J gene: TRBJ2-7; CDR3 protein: CAISGSGYEQYF; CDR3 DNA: TGTGCAATTAGCGGGAGCGGTTACGAGCAGTACTTC